A selection of T cell receptor beta chains follows, all from one sample in a study of T cells in Graves' hyperthyroidism and ophthalmopathy. TCRdb ran MiXCR on the multiplex PCR reads and lists one entry per CDR3 protein. The profile shows roughly 700,000 distinct CDR3 sequences, around 40% of them singletons. The sequenced sample consisted of blood. Every receptor here comes from a woman between 35 and 50 years old with Graves' hyperthyroidism. The CDR3 runs from the conserved cysteine through the conserved F or W. A D gene is named only where the DNA matches it firmly. Not all rows give a size; the values are once, few, many and, for expanded clones, a class.

>few|TRBJ2-7|TRBV10-2|-
CASSENGDEQYF
TGCGCCAGCAGTGAGAACGGGGACGAGCAGTACTTC
>-|TRBJ2-6|TRBV6-5|-
CAGSESPDGANVLTF
TGTGCCGGCAGTGAGTCCCCTGATGGGGCCAACGTCCTGACTTTC
>few|TRBJ2-2|TRBV7-2|TRBD2
CASSLAPAGVVGELFF
TGTGCCAGCAGCTTAGCCCCAGCGGGAGTTGTCGGGGAGCTGTTTTTT
>-|TRBJ1-2|TRBV6-5|-
CASSTLQGLAYGYTF
TGTGCCAGCAGTACATTACAGGGATTGGCTTATGGCTACACCTTC
>-|TRBJ1-1|TRBV20-1|-
CSAIAWEVALEAFF
TGCAGTGCTATCGCGTGGGAGGTGGCCCTTGAAGCTTTCTTC
>-|TRBJ1-5|TRBV19|-
CASTRRTGAWQPQHF
TGTGCCAGTACTCGACGAACGGGCGCGTGGCAGCCCCAGCATTTT
>once|TRBJ1-1|TRBV29-1|-
CSEGNTEAFF
TGCAGCGAGGGAAACACTGAAGCTTTCTTT
>many|TRBJ1-1|TRBV20-1|-
CSAPEVEGLAFF
TGCAGTGCTCCCGAAGTAGAGGGCCTGGCTTTCTTT
>many|TRBJ2-2|TRBV10-1|TRBD2
CASRTTSGKTGELFF
TGCGCCAGCAGAACTACTAGCGGAAAAACCGGGGAGCTGTTTTTT
>-|TRBJ2-5|TRBV7-2|-
CASSFYGQETQCF
TGTGCCAGCAGCTTTTATGGGCAAGAGACCCAGTGCTTC
>few|TRBJ1-1|TRBV3-1|-
CATATIQGTEAFF
TGTGCCACCGCTACCATACAGGGCACTGAAGCTTTCTTT
>-|TRBJ2-2|TRBV29-1|-
CSAVKLRRGGINTGELFF
TGCAGCGCTGTGAAACTTCGCCGAGGGGGAATAAACACCGGGGAGCTGTTTTTT
>-|TRBJ2-5|TRBV12-3/TRBV12-4|TRBD1
CASSLEGTGPRETQYF
TGTGCCAGCAGTTTAGAAGGGACAGGGCCTAGAGAGACCCAGTACTTC
>-|TRBJ2-7|TRBV20-1|TRBD2
CSVPGLAGGTWQYF
TGCAGTGTCCCGGGACTAGCGGGAGGAACTTGGCAGTACTTC
>few|TRBJ1-1|TRBV6-6|-
CASSYRRGIIAEAFF
TGTGCCAGCAGTTACCGACGGGGGATCATCGCTGAAGCTTTCTTT
>few|TRBJ1-1|TRBV7-9|-
CASSSGPLGVTEAFF
TGTGCCAGCAGCTCAGGGCCTCTCGGGGTCACTGAAGCTTTCTTT
>few|TRBJ2-2|TRBV5-1|-
CASSLAGERSDTGELFF
TGTGCCAGCAGCTTAGCTGGGGAACGGTCAGACACCGGGGAGCTGTTTTTT
>-|TRBJ1-4|TRBV10-3|-
CAISTEARLIREKLFF
TGTGCCATCAGTACAGAGGCCAGGTTAATAAGGGAAAAACTGTTTTTT
>many|TRBJ2-7|TRBV2|-
CASNPEGFYEQYF
TGTGCCAGCAATCCGGAAGGGTTCTACGAGCAGTACTTC
>-|TRBJ1-2|TRBV6-1|TRBD1
CASGWDRSYGYTF
TGTGCCAGCGGCTGGGACAGGAGCTATGGCTACACCTTC
>-|TRBJ2-7|TRBV5-1|-
CASSLFPGREQYF
TGCGCCAGCAGCTTGTTTCCAGGGCGCGAGCAGTACTTC
>many|TRBJ2-5|TRBV7-6|-
CASSLETGRETQYF
TGTGCCAGCAGCTTAGAGACAGGGAGGGAGACCCAGTACTTC
>many|TRBJ1-2|TRBV5-6|-
CASSSADLGGYTF
TGTGCCAGCAGCTCCGCGGACCTCGGTGGCTACACCTTC
>many|TRBJ1-3|TRBV10-1|-
CASSESIYGNTIYF
TGCGCCAGCAGTGAGTCCATCTATGGAAACACCATATATTTT
>-|TRBJ2-7|TRBV9|-
CASSVGDRGIGYEQYF
TGTGCCAGCAGCGTAGGGGACCGAGGAATCGGCTACGAGCAGTACTTC
>many|TRBJ1-3|TRBV16|-
CASSHSVWHSFHTIYF
TGTGCCAGCAGCCATTCCGTGTGGCATTCGTTTCACACCATATATTTT
>-|TRBJ1-2|TRBV29-1|-
CSVELADYGYTF
TGCAGCGTTGAACTAGCGGACTATGGCTACACCTTC
>-|TRBJ1-5|TRBV19|-
CASQTRGNQPQHF
TGTGCCAGTCAGACCCGGGGGAATCAGCCCCAGCATTTT
>-|TRBJ2-7|TRBV10-3|-
CAISGGGNADEQYF
TGTGCCATCAGTGGAGGCGGGAACGCAGACGAGCAGTACTTC
>-|TRBJ2-7|TRBV10-3|TRBD2
CAITQGLAGSYEQYF
TGTGCCATCACCCAAGGACTAGCGGGATCCTACGAGCAGTACTTC
>many|TRBJ1-2|TRBV19|-
CASTETGTFYGYTF
TGTGCCAGTACTGAGACAGGAACCTTCTATGGCTACACCTTC
>-|TRBJ1-6|TRBV12-3/TRBV12-4|-
CVSSLVSGPRHF
TGTGTCAGCAGTTTAGTCAGCGGTCCTCGCCACTTT
>many|TRBJ1-5|TRBV2|TRBD1
CASSEGDRDQPQHF
TGTGCCAGCAGTGAAGGGGACAGAGATCAGCCCCAGCATTTT
>-|TRBJ1-2|TRBV14|-
CASSQGFGTHNYGYTF
TGTGCCAGCAGCCAAGGCTTCGGGACACATAACTATGGCTACACCTTC
>many|TRBJ1-6|TRBV7-2|-
CASSSDRGSPLHF
TGTGCCAGCAGCTCCGACAGAGGGTCACCCCTCCACTTT
>-|TRBJ2-7|TRBV15|TRBD1
CATSSQGPGGIYEQYF
TGTGCCACCAGCAGCCAGGGTCCAGGGGGCATCTACGAGCAGTACTTC
>-|TRBJ1-5|TRBV7-9|-
CASSPTDRPQHF
TGTGCCAGCAGCCCCACGGATCGGCCCCAGCATTTT
>-|TRBJ1-3|TRBV12-3/TRBV12-4|-
CASSSGERNTIYF
TGTGCCAGCAGTTCAGGGGAAAGAAACACCATATATTTT
>-|TRBJ2-7|TRBV25-1|TRBD2
CASKGLRLAGGRLYEQYF
TGTGCCAGCAAGGGGTTAAGGCTAGCGGGGGGACGATTGTACGAGCAGTACTTC
>many|TRBJ1-5|TRBV10-3|-
CAAGGSNQPQHF
TGTGCCGCGGGGGGTAGCAATCAGCCCCAGCATTTT
>-|TRBJ1-5|TRBV20-1|-
CSARRQADQTPQHF
TGCAGTGCTAGGAGACAGGCGGACCAGACGCCCCAGCATTTT
>few|TRBJ1-2|TRBV4-3|-
CASSQDLAEAGYTF
TGCGCCAGCAGCCAAGACTTGGCAGAAGCCGGCTACACCTTC
>-|TRBJ2-5|TRBV29-1|-
CSPSRKQRMTVQETQYF
TGCAGCCCGAGCCGAAAGCAGCGGATGACCGTTCAAGAGACCCAGTACTTC
>-|TRBJ1-3|TRBV7-2|-
CASSQGTIGNTIYF
TGTGCCAGCAGCCAAGGGACAATAGGAAACACCATATATTTT
>many|TRBJ1-1|TRBV12-3/TRBV12-4|TRBD1
CASSLHQGDTEAFF
TGTGCCAGCAGTTTACATCAGGGGGACACTGAAGCTTTCTTT
>few|TRBJ1-1|TRBV5-6|-
CASSSGRYEAFF
TGTGCCAGCAGCTCTGGACGTTATGAAGCTTTCTTT
>many|TRBJ2-2|TRBV19|-
CAGRGANTGELFF
TGTGCCGGACGGGGCGCGAACACCGGGGAGCTGTTTTTT
>few|TRBJ1-1|TRBV10-3|TRBD1
CAIWTGVSNTEAFF
TGTGCCATCTGGACAGGGGTTTCGAACACTGAAGCTTTCTTT
>-|TRBJ2-2|TRBV5-5|TRBD2
CATTMRGYTGELFF
TGTGCCACCACGATGCGGGGGTACACCGGGGAGCTGTTTTTT
>-|TRBJ2-2|TRBV5-1|TRBD2
CASSLALAENTGELFF
TGCGCCAGCAGCTTGGCCCTAGCGGAGAACACCGGGGAGCTGTTTTTT
>-|TRBJ1-1|TRBV6-2/TRBV6-3|-
CASSYPRRVWTEAFF
TGTGCCAGCAGTTACCCTCGAAGGGTATGGACTGAAGCTTTCTTT
>many|TRBJ1-6|TRBV19|-
CASSPETGNSPLHF
TGTGCCAGTAGTCCAGAGACAGGAAATTCACCCCTCCACTTT
>-|TRBJ2-7|TRBV25-1|TRBD2
CASSQSPHWGGGYEQYF
TGTGCCAGCAGCCAAAGCCCCCATTGGGGGGGGGGCTACGAGCAGTACTTC
>-|TRBJ2-7|TRBV12-3/TRBV12-4|TRBD2
CASSTRGTSGAYEQYF
TGTGCCAGCAGCACGAGAGGGACTAGCGGTGCCTACGAGCAGTACTTC
>many|TRBJ1-4|TRBV7-2|-
CASSPIRGGNEKLFF
TGTGCCAGCAGCCCAATCAGGGGTGGTAATGAAAAACTGTTTTTT
>-|TRBJ1-2|TRBV3-1|-
CASSHRTASYGYTF
TGTGCCAGCAGCCACAGGACAGCCTCCTATGGCTACACCTTC
>-|TRBJ2-2|TRBV6-2/TRBV6-3|TRBD2
CASSSGRGAGELFF
TGTGCCAGCAGTAGCGGGAGGGGCGCCGGGGAGCTGTTTTTT
>few|TRBJ1-1|TRBV6-6|-
CASSYERETEAFF
TGTGCCAGCAGTTACGAAAGGGAGACTGAAGCTTTCTTT